These T cell receptor beta chains were read from a single sample in a study of blood T cell repertoires in COVID-19. Clones were sequenced by immunoSEQ multiplex PCR, and TCRdb holds only the in-frame ones, with some missing. In the table there are around 170,000 clones, about 86% of which are singletons. Sequencing used peripheral blood. The source is a woman aged 70-85 years with acute or convalescent COVID-19. Each CDR3 is given with its conserved first and last residue. The D gene is left open where the match is weak. Size values are once, few and many counts, or a class for expanded clones, and some rows have none.

>NA|18|NA|TRBV7-2|TRBJ2-7
CASSPHERPGYFAYEQYF
TGTGCCAGCAGCCCCCATGAGAGGCCCGGCTATTTTGCCTACGAGCAGTACTTC
>NA|16|TRBD2|TRBV6-6|TRBJ2-1
CASSYLGGLVGGEQFF
TGTGCCAGCAGTTACCTTGGGGGACTAGTGGGCGGTGAGCAGTTCTTC
>NA|13|NA|TRBV3-1/TRBV3-2|TRBJ2-5
CASSQDRGETQYF
TGTGCCAGCAGCCAAGATCGAGGAGAGACCCAGTACTTC
>NA|12|NA|TRBV7-9|TRBJ2-3
CASSSSTDTQYF
TGTGCCAGCAGCTCCTCGACAGATACGCAGTATTTT
>NA|18|NA|TRBV15|TRBJ2-3
CATSRERRTGLNTDTQYF
TGTGCCACCAGCAGAGAGAGGAGGACCGGTCTTAACACAGATACGCAGTATTTT
>NA|15|NA|TRBV2|TRBJ1-6
CASSGSTSYNSPLHF
TGTGCCAGCAGCGGTAGTACCTCCTATAATTCACCCCTCCACTTT
>NA|15|NA|TRBV10-1|TRBJ2-3
CASSDREPRADTQYF
TGCGCCAGCAGTGATCGAGAACCCCGGGCAGATACGCAGTATTTT
>few|13|NA|TRBV6-5|TRBJ1-1
CASRQGKIAEAFF
TGTGCCAGCAGGCAGGGGAAGATCGCTGAAGCTTTCTTT
>NA|11|NA|TRBV28|TRBJ2-7
CASSSRAEQYF
TGTGCCAGCAGTTCCAGAGCGGAGCAGTACTTC
>NA|15|NA|TRBV6-6|TRBJ2-2
CASRPREFNTGELFF
TGTGCCAGCAGGCCCAGGGAATTCAACACCGGGGAGCTGTTTTTT
>once|14|NA|TRBV30|TRBJ1-3
CAWTTGLSGNTIYF
TGTGCCTGGACTACAGGGCTATCTGGAAACACCATATATTTT
>NA|14|TRBD2|TRBV30|TRBJ2-7
CAWREAGANYEQYF
TGTGCCTGGAGGGAAGCGGGGGCCAACTACGAGCAGTACTTC
>NA|17|NA|TRBV4-3|TRBJ2-3
CASSQDRASRFTDTQYF
TGCGCCAGCAGCCAAGATAGGGCTAGCCGTTTCACAGATACGCAGTATTTT
>NA|13|NA|TRBV10-3|TRBJ2-7
CAISNQGRGEQYF
TGTGCCATCAGTAATCAGGGGAGGGGCGAGCAGTACTTC
>NA|16|NA|TRBV19|TRBJ1-1
CASSRGGGQLNTEAFF
TGTGCCAGTAGTAGGGGGGGCGGACAGTTGAACACTGAAGCTTTCTTT
>once|15|NA|TRBV7-2|TRBJ2-2
CASSLQGEVAGELFF
TGTGCCAGCAGCTTACAGGGGGAGGTGGCCGGGGAGCTGTTTTTT
>NA|16|TRBD1|TRBV7-2|TRBJ1-3
CASSPRQGVSGNTIYF
TGTGCCAGCAGCCCTCGACAGGGAGTATCTGGAAACACCATATATTTT